This TCR beta chain was found in a study of T-cell reconstitution after alpha-beta-depleted transplantation in children. In its sample, this clonotype was seen many times. CDR1 and CDR2 from the germline V gene are LNHDA and SQIVND (reference sequence). The germline V and J ends were trimmed by 5 bases and 7 bases, with 14 bases remaining between them. CDR3 length: 13 amino acids. The TCRbeta library was prepared with unique molecular identifiers. MiXCR, run by TCRdb on the PCR reads, gives a single entry per CDR3 protein. The sample shows about 72,000 distinct CDR3 sequences, approximately 7.3% of them seen only once.

The starting material was PBMCs from the stem cell graft donor, obtained from the stem cell graft. The V and J genes are TRBV19 and TRBJ1-2, with D perhaps TRBD1 (6 bases). This clonotype originated in a human donor who donated a stem cell graft to a child with acute lymphoblastic leukemia. Here the CDR3 DNA reads TGTGCCAGTAGTTTCACAGGGCGTAGTGGCTACACCTTC. It codes for CASSFTGRSGYTF. The full variable domain, its missing parts supplied by reference TRBV19 and TRBJ1-2, is DGGITQSPKYLFRKEGQNVTLSCEQNLNHDAMYWYRQDPGQGLRLIYYSQIVNDFQKGDIAEGYSVSREKKESFPLTVTSAQKNPTAFYLCASSFTGRSGYTFGSGTRLTVV.